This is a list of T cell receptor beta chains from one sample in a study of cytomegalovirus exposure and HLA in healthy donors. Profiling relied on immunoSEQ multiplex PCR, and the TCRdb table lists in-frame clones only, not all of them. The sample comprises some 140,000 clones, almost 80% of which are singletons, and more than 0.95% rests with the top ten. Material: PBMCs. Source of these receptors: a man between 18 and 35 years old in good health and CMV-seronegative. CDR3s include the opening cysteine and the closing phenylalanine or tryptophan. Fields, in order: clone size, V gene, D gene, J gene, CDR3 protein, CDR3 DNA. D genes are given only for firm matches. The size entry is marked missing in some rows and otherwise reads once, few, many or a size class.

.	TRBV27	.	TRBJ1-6	CASSFRGTAPLHF	TGTGCCAGCAGTTTTCGGGGGACCGCACCCCTCCACTTT
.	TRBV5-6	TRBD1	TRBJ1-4	CASSFPGTGTNEKLFF	TGTGCCAGCAGCTTTCCCGGGACAGGAACTAATGAAAAACTGTTTTTT
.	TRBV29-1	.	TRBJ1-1	CSTRDTEAFF	TGCAGCACCCGGGACACTGAAGCTTTCTTT
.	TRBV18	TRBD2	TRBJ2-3	CASSPVQRLAGGTDTQYF	TGTGCCAGCTCACCCGTACAGAGGCTAGCGGGGGGCACAGATACGCAGTATTTT
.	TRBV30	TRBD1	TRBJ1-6	CAWNPTGVNSPLHF	TGTGCCTGGAACCCGACAGGGGTCAATTCACCCCTCCACTTT
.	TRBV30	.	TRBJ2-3	CAWSTSGTPRYF	TGTGCCTGGTCTACCTCCGGGACTCCGCGGTATTTT
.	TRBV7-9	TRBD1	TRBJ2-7	CASSPGWDRVSYEQYF	TGTGCCAGCAGCCCAGGGTGGGACAGGGTTTCCTACGAGCAGTACTTC
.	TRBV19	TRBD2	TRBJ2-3	CASSMSGGTDTQYF	TGTGCCAGTAGTATGAGCGGGGGGACAGATACGCAGTATTTT
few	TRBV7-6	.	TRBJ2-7	CASSPGRWGESYEQYF	TGTGCCAGCAGCCCCGGCCGGTGGGGGGAGTCGTACGAGCAGTACTTC
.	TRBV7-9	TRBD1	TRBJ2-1	CASSPRDRVRDSYNEQFF	TGTGCCAGCAGCCCCCGGGACAGGGTCAGGGACTCCTACAATGAGCAGTTCTTC
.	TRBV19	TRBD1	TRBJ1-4	CASTRDRGRDEKLFF	TGTGCCAGTACCCGGGACAGGGGGCGAGATGAAAAACTGTTTTTT
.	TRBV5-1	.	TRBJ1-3	CASSSQGTGNTIYF	TGCGCCAGCAGCTCCCAGGGTACTGGAAACACCATATATTTT
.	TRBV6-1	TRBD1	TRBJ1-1	CASSRGRGNTEAFF	TGTGCCAGCAGTAGGGGGCGCGGGAACACTGAAGCTTTCTTT
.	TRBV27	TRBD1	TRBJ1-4	CASSLRGLANEKLFF	TGTGCCAGCAGTTTGAGGGGGCTAGCTAATGAAAAACTGTTTTTT
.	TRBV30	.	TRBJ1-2	CAWSGTSKGYTF	TGTGCCTGGAGTGGGACTTCAAAAGGCTACACCTTC
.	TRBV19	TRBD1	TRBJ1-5	CATHPRQGAKWSNQPQHF	TGTGCCACTCACCCCCGACAGGGGGCGAAGTGGTCCAATCAGCCCCAGCATTTT
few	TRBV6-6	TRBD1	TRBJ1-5	CASNQGDQPQHF	TGTGCCAGCAATCAGGGGGATCAGCCCCAGCATTTT
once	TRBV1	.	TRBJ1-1	CTSSRDCLGEAFF	TGCACCAGCAGCCGGGACTGCCTTGGGGAAGCTTTCTTT
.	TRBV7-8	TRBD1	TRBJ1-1	CASSLLTGANTEAFF	TGTGCCAGCAGCTTGCTAACAGGGGCGAACACTGAAGCTTTCTTT
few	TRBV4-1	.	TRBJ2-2	CASSQVGTNTGELFF	TGCGCCAGCAGCCAAGTGGGGACAAACACCGGGGAGCTGTTTTTT
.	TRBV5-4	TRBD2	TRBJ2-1	CASSGGLAGAVDNEQFF	TGTGCCAGCAGCGGGGGACTAGCGGGAGCTGTCGACAATGAGCAGTTCTTC
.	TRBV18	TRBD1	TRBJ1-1	CASSPNTGGNTEAFF	TGTGCCAGCTCACCAAACACAGGGGGGAACACTGAAGCTTTCTTT
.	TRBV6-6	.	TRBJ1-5	CASSYLVLAEAQPQHF	TGTGCCAGCAGTTACCTAGTCTTAGCCGAGGCTCAGCCCCAGCATTTT
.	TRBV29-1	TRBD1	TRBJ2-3	CSVADRGDTDTQYF	TGCAGCGTAGCAGACAGGGGAGACACAGATACGCAGTATTTT
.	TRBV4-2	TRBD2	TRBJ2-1	CASSQDSLGTSGGHFYNEQFF	TGTGCCAGCAGCCAAGATAGTTTAGGGACTAGCGGGGGGCATTTCTACAATGAGCAGTTCTTC
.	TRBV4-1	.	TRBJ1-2	CASSQDTTVNYGYTF	TGCGCCAGCAGCCAAGATACGACAGTTAACTATGGCTACACCTTC
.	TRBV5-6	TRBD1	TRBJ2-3	CASSLETGSSTDTQYF	TGTGCCAGCAGCTTGGAGACAGGGTCTAGCACAGATACGCAGTATTTT
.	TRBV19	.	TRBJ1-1	CASSNYQPKIEAFF	TGTGCCAGTAGTAACTATCAACCTAAAATTGAAGCTTTCTTT
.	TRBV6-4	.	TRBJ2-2	CASSDWHNTGELFF	TGTGCCAGCAGTGACTGGCATAACACCGGGGAGCTGTTTTTT
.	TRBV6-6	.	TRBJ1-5	CASSIAIGQPQHF	TGTGCCAGCAGCATTGCCATCGGTCAGCCCCAGCATTTT
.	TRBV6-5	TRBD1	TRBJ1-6	CASSKLQGANSPLHF	TGTGCCAGCAGTAAATTACAGGGGGCCAATTCACCCCTCCACTTT
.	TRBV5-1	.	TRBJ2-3	CASSLREGTDTQYF	TGCGCCAGCAGCTTGAGGGAGGGCACAGATACGCAGTATTTT
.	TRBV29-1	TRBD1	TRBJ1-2	CSVEDLHRGNYGYTF	TGCAGCGTTGAAGATCTTCACAGGGGGAACTATGGCTACACCTTC
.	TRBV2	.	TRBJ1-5	CASETGGDQPQHF	TGTGCCAGCGAAACAGGAGGGGATCAGCCCCAGCATTTT
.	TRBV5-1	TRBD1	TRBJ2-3	CASSGQGDTDTQYF	TGCGCCAGCAGCGGACAGGGGGATACAGATACGCAGTATTTT
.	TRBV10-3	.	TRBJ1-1	CAIRTGGADTEAFF	TGTGCCATCAGGACTGGGGGCGCCGACACTGAAGCTTTCTTT
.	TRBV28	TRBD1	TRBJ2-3	CASRRQGGTDTQYF	TGTGCCAGCAGGCGACAGGGAGGCACAGATACGCAGTATTTT
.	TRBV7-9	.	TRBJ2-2	CASKGPNTGELFF	TGTGCCAGCAAGGGGCCGAACACCGGGGAGCTGTTTTTT
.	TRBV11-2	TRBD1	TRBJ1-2	CASSPTGTGAWGYTF	TGTGCCAGCAGCCCAACCGGGACAGGGGCTTGGGGCTACACCTTC
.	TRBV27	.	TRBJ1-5	CASSLSGTGQPQHF	TGTGCCAGCAGTTTATCGGGGACTGGACAGCCCCAGCATTTT
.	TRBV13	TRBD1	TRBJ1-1	CASSLTGGNTEAFF	TGTGCCAGCAGCTTAACAGGGGGCAACACTGAAGCTTTCTTT
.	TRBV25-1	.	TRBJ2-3	CASSATAALTDTQYF	TGTGCCAGCAGTGCCACCGCGGCCCTCACAGATACGCAGTATTTT
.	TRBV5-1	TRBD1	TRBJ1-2	CASRPPGQGLYGYTF	TGCGCCAGCAGACCCCCGGGACAGGGACTCTATGGCTACACCTTC
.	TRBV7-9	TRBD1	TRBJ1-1	CASSPRRGQGHTEAFF	TGTGCCAGCAGCCCTCGGAGGGGACAGGGGCACACTGAAGCTTTCTTT
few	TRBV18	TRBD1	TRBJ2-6	CASSPLTGVASGANVLTF	TGTGCCAGCTCACCACTTACAGGGGTGGCGTCTGGGGCCAACGTCCTGACTTTC
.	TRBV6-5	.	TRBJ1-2	CASSSSSKGYTF	TGTGCCAGCAGTTCGAGCTCTAAAGGCTACACCTTC
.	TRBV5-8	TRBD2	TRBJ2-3	CASSSGRTSGAHYTQYF	TGTGCCAGCAGCTCCGGAAGGACTAGCGGGGCCCATTATACGCAGTATTTT
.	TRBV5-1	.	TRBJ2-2	CASSPPASGGELFF	TGCGCCAGCAGCCCCCCCGCCTCCGGCGGGGAGCTGTTTTTT
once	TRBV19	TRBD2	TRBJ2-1	CASSIASGGWNEQFF	TGTGCCAGTAGTATAGCTAGCGGGGGTTGGAATGAGCAGTTCTTC
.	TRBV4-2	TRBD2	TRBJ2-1	CASSQDSGGSYNEQFF	TGTGCCAGCAGCCAAGATAGCGGGGGGTCCTACAATGAGCAGTTCTTC
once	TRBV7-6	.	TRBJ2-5	CASSLGGGVGTQYF	TGTGCCAGCAGCTTAGGAGGAGGGGTCGGGACCCAGTACTTC
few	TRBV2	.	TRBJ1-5	CASSETDSYQPQHF	TGTGCCAGCAGTGAAACCGACAGTTATCAGCCCCAGCATTTT
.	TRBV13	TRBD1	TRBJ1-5	CASSRDRDHQPQHF	TGTGCCAGCAGCAGGGACAGGGACCATCAGCCCCAGCATTTT
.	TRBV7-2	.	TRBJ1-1	CASSSSRHSAEAFF	TGTGCCAGCAGCTCTAGCAGACATTCAGCTGAAGCTTTCTTT
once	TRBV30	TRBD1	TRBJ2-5	CAWSVFGGQGQETQYF	TGTGCCTGGAGTGTATTCGGGGGACAGGGTCAAGAGACCCAGTACTTC
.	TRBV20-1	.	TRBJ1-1	CSATDLTEAFF	TGCAGTGCTACGGACTTAACTGAAGCTTTCTTT